Below are 23 T cell receptor beta chains sequenced from a single sample in a study of T cell changes during pregnancy in multiple sclerosis. The repertoire was sequenced with immunoSEQ multiplex PCR; TCRdb's copy has only in-frame clones and lacks some. The sample lists under 40,000 clones; 75% to 95% were seen once. The source material was CD8+ T cells from peripheral blood mononuclear cells, sampled in the first trimester of pregnancy. The receptor set was obtained from a female donor with multiple sclerosis, enrolled in a pregnancy study.

The chain has TRBV18 and TRBJ2-1, with 7 nucleotides matching TRBD2. J was trimmed by 3 bases and V by 0 bases; bases with no gene match: 5. This CDR3 contains 16 residues. Germline values: CDR1 KGHSH, CDR2 LQKENI. The chain's CDR3 is CASSPPAGANYNEQFF. In DNA, the CDR3 is TGTGCCAGCTCACCACCTGCGGGAGCCAACTACAATGAGCAGTTCTTC.

This clone occurred once. V and J are TRBV27 and TRBJ2-7; 7 bases align to TRBD1. After removal of 5 bases from V and 5 bases from J, the junction contained 6 bases not matched to a gene. Germline V gene data show CDR1 as MNHEY and CDR2 as SMNVEV (reference sequence). The CDR3 extends over 13 amino acids. CDR3 bases: TGTGCCAGCAGTCCAGGGACAGCCGACGAGCAGTACTTC. This codes for CASSPGTADEQYF.

The rearrangement links TRBV6-6 to TRBJ2-2, with D perhaps matching TRBD1 (7 bases). V shed 5 bases and J shed 1 base, with 11 bases lying between them. This CDR3 is built from 15 residues. Germline V gene lookup returns CDR1 MNHNY and CDR2 SVGAGI (reference sequence). The DNA for the CDR3 is TGTGCCAGCAGTCCGCGGGACAGGAACACCGGGGAGCTGTTTTTT. As protein: CASSPRDRNTGELFF.

The chain combines TRBV27 with TRBJ2-1; TRBD2 matches at 13 bases. Germline lookup yields CDR1 MNHEY and CDR2 SMNVEV (reference sequence). The V segment lost 4 bases and the J segment 8 bases; nucleotides outside the gene matches: 8. This CDR3 has 16 amino acids. The CDR3 reads CASSYLLAGGPDEQFF. CDR3 coding DNA: TGTGCCAGCAGTTACCTACTAGCGGGAGGGCCTGATGAGCAGTTCTTC.

V usage is TRBV2 and J usage is TRBJ1-3; D ambiguous. V dropped 7 bases and J dropped 4 bases, with 14 bases sitting between them. CDR3 length: 14 amino acids. In germline, CDR1 is SNHLY, CDR2 FYNNEI. In DNA form, the CDR3 reads TGTGCCAGCATCGCCAGCGAAAAGGGAAACACCATATATTTT. It is translated as CASIASEKGNTIYF.

V gene TRBV29-1 combines with J gene TRBJ2-7, with D tentatively TRBD1 (6 bases). There are 15 residues in the CDR3. V lost 0 bases, J lost 2 bases, and 14 bases lay in between. The germline V gene has CDR1 SQVTM and CDR2 ANQGSEA. The CDR3 nucleotides read TGCAGCGTTGAAGACGGCAGGGGCGCCGCCTACGAGCAGTACTTC. It codes for CSVEDGRGAAYEQYF.

The rearrangement links TRBV28 to TRBJ2-5, with 8 bases lining up with TRBD2. The length of the CDR3 is 19 residues. Germline V gene lookup returns CDR1 MDHEN and CDR2 SYDVKM. Trimming cost V 7 bases and J 2 bases; bases outside gene matches: 21. This CDR3 is CASTTRYIRSGTPQETQYF. The CDR3 DNA follows: TGTGCCAGCACCACACGTTATATCCGTAGCGGGACGCCTCAAGAGACCCAGTACTTC.

This clone occurred a few times. This chain joins TRBV11-2 and TRBJ2-7; no clear D gene. V lost 2 bases and J lost 6, with 8 bases in between. CDR1 SGHAT and CDR2 FQNNGV come from the germline V gene. This CDR3 has 12 residues. The CDR3 spells CASSLISREQYF. The CDR3 nucleotides are TGTGCCAGCAGCTTAATCAGTCGCGAGCAGTACTTC.

The rearrangement uses TRBV29-1 and TRBJ2-7, with 10 bases fitting TRBD2. Germline trimming cut 3 bases from V and 6 bases from J; bases unmatched to any gene: 5. The CDR3 totals 13 residues. Germline CDR1 reads SQVTM; CDR2 reads ANQGSEA. The CDR3 protein is CSVDSSGSTEQYF. CDR3 DNA: TGCAGCGTTGATTCTAGCGGGAGTACCGAGCAGTACTTC.

The chain links TRBV4-2 to TRBJ1-5, with D possibly TRBD1 on 5 matching bases. V was cut by 4 bases and J by 0 bases, with 13 bases left in between. Germline V gene data show CDR1 as LGHNA and CDR2 as YNFKEQ. The CDR3 length is 16 residues. The CDR3 spells CASSLAGVYSNQPQHF. Written as DNA, the CDR3 is TGTGCCAGCAGCCTTGCGGGGGTTTATAGCAATCAGCCCCAGCATTTT.

The chain uses TRBV27 and TRBJ2-7; perhaps TRBD1 as D (6 bases). V lost 3 bases and J lost 0, with 12 bases in between. This CDR3 has 15 amino acids. CDR1 is MNHEY and CDR2 is SMNVEV in the germline V gene (reference sequence). CDR3: CASSLSTGPSYEQYF. The DNA of the CDR3 is TGTGCCAGCAGTTTGTCGACAGGACCCTCCTACGAGCAGTACTTC.

The chain uses TRBV28 and TRBJ2-5, with D tentatively TRBD1 (6 bases). From germline, CDR1 is MDHEN and CDR2 SYDVKM. This CDR3 comprises 15 residues. Trimming took off 6 bases at V and 0 bases at J, with 14 bases between the two ends. CDR3 DNA: TGTGCCAGCAGCTTCCGAGGACAGTACCAAGAGACCCAGTACTTC. It yields the protein CASSFRGQYQETQYF.

This clone is a singleton in its sample. V usage is TRBV7-6 and J usage is TRBJ2-7; 8 nucleotides match TRBD1. This CDR3 region has 15 residues. J lost 2 bases, V lost 5 bases, and 8 bases had no gene match. CDR1 SGHVS and CDR2 FNYEAQ come from the germline V gene. This CDR3 is CASSARQGPAYEQYF. CDR3 nucleotide sequence: TGTGCCAGCAGCGCCCGACAGGGGCCGGCCTACGAGCAGTACTTC.

CDR3 sequence reads: CASSSGTGVREQFF. In DNA form, the CDR3 reads TGTGCCAGCAGTTCCGGGACAGGGGTTCGAGAGCAGTTCTTC. The gene calls are TRBV28 and TRBJ2-1, with TRBD1 matching 10 bases. This CDR3 region has 14 residues. Looked up from germline, CDR1 is MDHEN and CDR2 is SYDVKM. The V segment lost 4 bases and the J segment 10 bases; nucleotides outside the gene matches: 7.

The chain employs TRBV28 and TRBJ1-1; 10 nucleotides match TRBD1. The V gene's germline CDR1 is MDHEN and CDR2 SYDVKM. The V gene end was trimmed by 3 bases and the J gene end by 6 bases; junction bases not matched to a gene: 4. The length of the CDR3 is 14 residues. This chain's CDR3 is CASSFRQGASEAFF. The DNA for the CDR3 is TGTGCCAGCAGTTTCCGACAGGGGGCGTCTGAAGCTTTCTTT.

This sequence joins TRBV19 and TRBJ2-2, with D possibly matching TRBD2 (8 bases). CDR1 LNHDA and CDR2 SQIVND come from the germline V gene (reference sequence). The CDR3 consists of 14 residues. V shed 4 bases and J shed 6 bases, with 12 bases lying between them. In nucleotides, the CDR3 is TGTGCCAGTAGTAGTAGCGGGACAGCCGGGGAGCTGTTTTTT. The encoded protein is CASSSSGTAGELFF.

CDR3 residues: CASSPTGNSNQPQHF. Written as DNA, the CDR3 is TGTGCCAGCAGTCCGACAGGGAATAGCAATCAGCCCCAGCATTTT. The chain combines TRBV6-6 with TRBJ1-5; 7 bases map to TRBD1. Trimming removed 5 bases from V and 0 bases from J; junction bases left unmatched: 4. This CDR3 comprises 15 residues. Germline V gene sequence: CDR1 MNHNY, CDR2 SVGAGI (reference sequence).

V gene TRBV19 combines with J gene TRBJ1-1; D gene ambiguous. Germline CDR1 LNHDA, CDR2 SQIVND (reference sequence). This CDR3 contains 13 residues. Trimming took off 6 bases at V and 1 base at J, with 9 bases between the two ends. CDR3 nucleotides: TGTGCCAGTAGCTTTTTTTCGAACACTGAAGCTTTCTTT. The encoded protein is CASSFFSNTEAFF.

This chain connects TRBV15 to TRBJ1-3; a possible D gene is TRBD1 (6 bases). The CDR3 spans 14 residues. V dropped 1 base and J dropped 4 bases, with 8 bases sitting between them. CDR1 is LNHNV and CDR2 is YYDKDF in the germline V gene (reference sequence). CDR3 sequence: CATSRVGTGNTIYF. CDR3 DNA: TGTGCCACCAGCAGAGTCGGGACAGGAAACACCATATATTTT.

The DNA for the CDR3 is TGTGCCAGCAGCTTCGGGGGTGAGCAGTTCTTC. Its protein is CASSFGGEQFF. V is TRBV5-5 and J is TRBJ2-1; D perhaps matches TRBD2 (6 bases). The length of the CDR3 is 11 residues. Trimming stripped 2 bases from V and 9 bases from J, with 6 bases between. Germline values: CDR1 SGHKS, CDR2 YYEKEE (reference sequence).

This chain joins TRBV5-4 and TRBJ2-5, with a possible D match to TRBD2 (6 bases). CDR3 length: 17 residues. Germline assignment: CDR1 SGHNT and CDR2 YYREEE (reference sequence). V dropped 4 bases and J dropped 5 bases, with 24 bases sitting between them. The CDR3: CASSQPPASPGGETQYF. CDR3 DNA sequence: TGTGCCAGCAGCCAACCTCCCGCTAGCCCCGGAGGGGAGACCCAGTACTTC. Supplemented by reference TRBV5-4 and TRBJ2-5, the full variable domain reads ETGVTQSPTHLIKTRGQQVTLRCSSQSGHNTVSWYQQALGQGPQFIFQYYREEENGRGNFPPRFSGLQFPNYSSELNVNALELDDSALYLCASSQPPASPGGETQYFGPGTRLLVL.

The V call is TRBV5-1, the J call TRBJ2-5, with 7 bases that match TRBD2. V dropped 0 bases and J dropped 0; count of bases not matched to a gene: 5. This CDR3 comprises 16 residues. Germline CDR1 SGHRS, CDR2 YFSETQ. CDR3 loop: CASSLEGLVYQETQYF. CDR3 in DNA: TGCGCCAGCAGCTTGGAAGGACTAGTGTACCAAGAGACCCAGTACTTC.

The chain recombines TRBV6-1 with TRBJ2-1; D remains unclear. Per germline, CDR1 MNHNS and CDR2 SASEGT. The CDR3 runs to 14 residues. V gave up 8 bases and J gave up 0 bases, with 11 bases separating them. The CDR3 region is CASELRSSYNEQFF. CDR3 DNA: TGTGCCAGCGAATTGAGGAGCTCCTACAATGAGCAGTTCTTC.